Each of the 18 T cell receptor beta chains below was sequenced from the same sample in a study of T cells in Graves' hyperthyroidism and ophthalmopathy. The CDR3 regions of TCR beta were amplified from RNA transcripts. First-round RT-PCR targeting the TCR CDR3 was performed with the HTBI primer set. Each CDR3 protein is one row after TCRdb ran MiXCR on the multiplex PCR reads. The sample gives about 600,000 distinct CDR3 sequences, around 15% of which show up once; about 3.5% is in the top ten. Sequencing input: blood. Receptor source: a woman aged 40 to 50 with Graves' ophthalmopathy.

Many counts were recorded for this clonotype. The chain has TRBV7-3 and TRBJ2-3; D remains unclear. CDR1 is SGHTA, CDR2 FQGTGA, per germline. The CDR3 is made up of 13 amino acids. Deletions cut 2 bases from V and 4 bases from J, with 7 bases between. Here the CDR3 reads CASSLGIPDTQYF. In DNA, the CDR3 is TGTGCCAGCAGCTTAGGGATCCCAGATACGCAGTATTTT.

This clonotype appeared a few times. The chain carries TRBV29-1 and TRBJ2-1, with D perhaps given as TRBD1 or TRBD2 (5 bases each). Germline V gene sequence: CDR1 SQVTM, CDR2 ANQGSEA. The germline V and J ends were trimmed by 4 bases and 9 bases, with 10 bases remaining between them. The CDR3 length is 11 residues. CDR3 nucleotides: TGCAGCGTTGCCCGGGGACGTGAGCAGTTCTTC. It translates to CSVARGREQFF.

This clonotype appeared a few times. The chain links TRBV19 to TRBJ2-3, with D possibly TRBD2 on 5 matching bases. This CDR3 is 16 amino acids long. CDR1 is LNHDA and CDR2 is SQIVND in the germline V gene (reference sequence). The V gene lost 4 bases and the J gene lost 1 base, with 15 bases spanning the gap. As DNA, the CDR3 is TGTGCCAGTAGTAGCGCCATGGGAGTCGGCACAGATACGCAGTATTTT. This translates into CASSSAMGVGTDTQYF.

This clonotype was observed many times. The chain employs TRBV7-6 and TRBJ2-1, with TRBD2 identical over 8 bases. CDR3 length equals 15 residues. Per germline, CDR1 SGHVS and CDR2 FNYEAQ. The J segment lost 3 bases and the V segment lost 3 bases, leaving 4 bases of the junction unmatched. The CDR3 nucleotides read TGTGCCAGCAGCTTCGAGCGGGGGAGCTACAATGAGCAGTTCTTC. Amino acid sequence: CASSFERGSYNEQFF.

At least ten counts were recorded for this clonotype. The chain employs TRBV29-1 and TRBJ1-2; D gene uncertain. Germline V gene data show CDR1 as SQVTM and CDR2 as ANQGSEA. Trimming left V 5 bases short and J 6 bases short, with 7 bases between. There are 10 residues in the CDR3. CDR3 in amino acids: CSVQLNGYTF. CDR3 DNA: TGCAGCGTTCAACTTAATGGCTACACCTTC. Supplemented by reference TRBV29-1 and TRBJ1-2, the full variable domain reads SAVISQKPSRDICQRGTSLTIQCQVDSQVTMMFWYRQQPGQSLTLIATANQGSEATYESGFVIDKFPISRPNLTFSTLTVSNMSPEDSSIYLCSVQLNGYTFGSGTRLTVV.

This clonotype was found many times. The DNA for the CDR3 is TGTGCCAGCAGTATTAGCCGGGGTCGACCCTACGAGCAGTACTTC. Its protein product is CASSISRGRPYEQYF. This rearrangement joins TRBV28 to TRBJ2-7; D may be TRBD2 (5 bases). Germline assignment: CDR1 MDHEN and CDR2 SYDVKM. V lost 5 bases and J lost 2, with 16 bases in between. The CDR3 contains 15 residues. Based on the CDR3 plus reference TRBV28 and TRBJ2-7, the full variable domain is DVKVTQSSRYLVKRTGEKVFLECVQDMDHENMFWYRQDPGLGLRLIYFSYDVKMKEKGDIPEGYSVSREKKERFSLILESASTNQTSMYLCASSISRGRPYEQYFGPGTRLTVT.

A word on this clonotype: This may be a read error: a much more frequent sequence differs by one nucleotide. CDR3 sequence (DNA): TGTGCCAGCAGCACAGACAGCGCGGTCTGGCCCCAGCATTTT. Amino acid sequence: CASSTDSAVWPQHF. This chain links TRBV7-2 with TRBJ1-5; TRBD1 might be the D (5 bases). Trimming took 5 bases from V and 9 from J, leaving 17 bases between them. There are 14 residues in the CDR3. The germline V gene has CDR1 SGHTA and CDR2 FQGNSA.

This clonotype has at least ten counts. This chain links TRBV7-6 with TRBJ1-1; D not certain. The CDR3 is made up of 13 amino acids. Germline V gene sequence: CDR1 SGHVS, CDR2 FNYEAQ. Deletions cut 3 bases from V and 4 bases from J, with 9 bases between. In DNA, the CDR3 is TGTGCCAGCAGCTTCGCTGCGTCCACTGAAGCTTTCTTT. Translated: CASSFAASTEAFF.

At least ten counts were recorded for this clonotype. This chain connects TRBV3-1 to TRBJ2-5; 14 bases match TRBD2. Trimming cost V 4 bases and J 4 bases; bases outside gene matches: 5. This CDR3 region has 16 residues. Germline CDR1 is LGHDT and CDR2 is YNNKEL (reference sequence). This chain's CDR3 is CASSLGTSGSGETQYF. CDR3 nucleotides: TGTGCCAGCAGCCTAGGGACTAGCGGGAGCGGAGAGACCCAGTACTTC.

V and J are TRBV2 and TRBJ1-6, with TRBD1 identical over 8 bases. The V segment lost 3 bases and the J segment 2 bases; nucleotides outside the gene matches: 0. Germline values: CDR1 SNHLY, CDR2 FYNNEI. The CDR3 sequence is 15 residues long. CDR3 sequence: CASSETGAYNSPLHF. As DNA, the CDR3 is TGTGCCAGCAGTGAGACAGGGGCCTATAATTCACCCCTCCACTTT.

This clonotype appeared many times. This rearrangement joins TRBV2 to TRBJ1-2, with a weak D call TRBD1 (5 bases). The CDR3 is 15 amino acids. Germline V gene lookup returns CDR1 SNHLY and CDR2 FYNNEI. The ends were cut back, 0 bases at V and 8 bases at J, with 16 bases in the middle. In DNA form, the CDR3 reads TGTGCCAGCAGTGAAGCCAAGGCAGGGTATTACGGCTACACCTTC. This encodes CASSEAKAGYYGYTF. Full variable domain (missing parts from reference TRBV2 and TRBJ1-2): EPEVTQTPSHQVTQMGQEVILRCVPISNHLYFYWYRQILGQKVEFLVSFYNNEISEKSEIFDDQFSVERPDGSNFTLKIRSTKLEDSAMYFCASSEAKAGYYGYTFGSGTRLTVV.

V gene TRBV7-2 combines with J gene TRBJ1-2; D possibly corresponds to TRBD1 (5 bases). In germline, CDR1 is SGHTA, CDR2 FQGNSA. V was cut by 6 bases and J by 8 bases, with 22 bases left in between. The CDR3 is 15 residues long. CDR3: CASRKGPAGMEGYTF. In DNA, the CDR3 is TGTGCCAGCAGAAAGGGGCCGGCAGGAATGGAGGGCTACACCTTC. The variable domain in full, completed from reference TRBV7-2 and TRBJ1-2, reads GAGVSQSPSNKVTEKGKDVELRCDPISGHTALYWYRQSLGQGLEFLIYFQGNSAPDKSGLPSDRFSAERTGGSVSTLTIQRTQQEDSAVYLCASRKGPAGMEGYTFGSGTRLTVV.

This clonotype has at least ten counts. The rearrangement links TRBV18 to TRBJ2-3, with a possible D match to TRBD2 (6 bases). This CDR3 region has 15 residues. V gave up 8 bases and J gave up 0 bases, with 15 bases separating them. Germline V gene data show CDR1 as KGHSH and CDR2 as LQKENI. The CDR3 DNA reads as TGTGCCAGCACACGATCGGGGACTAGCACAGATACGCAGTATTTT. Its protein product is CASTRSGTSTDTQYF.

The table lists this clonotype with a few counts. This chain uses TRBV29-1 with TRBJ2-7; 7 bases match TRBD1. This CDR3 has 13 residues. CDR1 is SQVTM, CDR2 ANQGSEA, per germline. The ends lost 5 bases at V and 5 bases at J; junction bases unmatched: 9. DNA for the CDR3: TGCAGCGTTAACTACAGGGGATTGAACGAGCAGTACTTC. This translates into CSVNYRGLNEQYF.

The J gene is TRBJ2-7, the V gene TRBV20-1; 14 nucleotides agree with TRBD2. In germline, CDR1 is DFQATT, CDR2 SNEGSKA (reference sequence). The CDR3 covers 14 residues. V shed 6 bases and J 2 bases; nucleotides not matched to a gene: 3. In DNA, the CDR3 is TGCAGTGCCGGGACTAGCGGGAGTCCCTACGAGCAGTACTTC. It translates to CSAGTSGSPYEQYF.

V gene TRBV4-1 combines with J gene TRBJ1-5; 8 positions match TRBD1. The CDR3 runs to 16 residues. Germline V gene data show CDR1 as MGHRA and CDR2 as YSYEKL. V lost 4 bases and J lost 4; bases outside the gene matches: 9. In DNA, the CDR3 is TGCGCCAGCAGCCTACAGGACAGGGTGAAGAATCAGCCCCAGCATTTT. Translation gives CASSLQDRVKNQPQHF.

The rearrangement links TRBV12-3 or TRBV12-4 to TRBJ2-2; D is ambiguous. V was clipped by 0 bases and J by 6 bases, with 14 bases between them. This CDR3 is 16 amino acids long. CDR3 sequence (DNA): TGTGCCAGCAGTTTAGCGGGCCAGGCGTATCCCGGGGAGCTGTTTTTT. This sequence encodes CASSLAGQAYPGELFF.

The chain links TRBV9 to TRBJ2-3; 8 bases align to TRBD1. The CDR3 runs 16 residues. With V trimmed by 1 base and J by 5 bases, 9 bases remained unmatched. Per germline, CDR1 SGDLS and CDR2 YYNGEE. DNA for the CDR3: TGTGCCAGCAGCGTAAGTCCCAGGGGGCAGGGAGATACGCAGTATTTT. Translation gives CASSVSPRGQGDTQYF. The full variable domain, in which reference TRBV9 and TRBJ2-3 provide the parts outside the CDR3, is DSGVTQTPKHLITATGQRVTLRCSPRSGDLSVYWYQQSLDQGLQFLIQYYNGEERAKGNILERFSAQQFPDLHSELNLSSLELGDSALYFCASSVSPRGQGDTQYFGPGTRLTVL.